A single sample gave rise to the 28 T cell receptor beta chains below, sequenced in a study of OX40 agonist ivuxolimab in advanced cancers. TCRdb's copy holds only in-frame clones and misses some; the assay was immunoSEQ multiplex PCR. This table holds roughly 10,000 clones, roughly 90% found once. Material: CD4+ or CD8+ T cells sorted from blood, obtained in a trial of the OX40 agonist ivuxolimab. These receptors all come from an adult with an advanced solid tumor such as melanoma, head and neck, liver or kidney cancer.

CDR3 amino acids: CASSYLTGQNTEAFF. The CDR3, as DNA: TGTGCCAGCAGTTATTTGACAGGTCAGAACACTGAAGCTTTCTTT. The rearrangement uses TRBV6-5 and TRBJ1-1, with a possible D match to TRBD1 (6 bases). V lost 3 bases and J lost 1, with 12 bases in between. CDR1 and CDR2 (germline): MNHEY, SVGAGI. The CDR3 spans 15 residues.

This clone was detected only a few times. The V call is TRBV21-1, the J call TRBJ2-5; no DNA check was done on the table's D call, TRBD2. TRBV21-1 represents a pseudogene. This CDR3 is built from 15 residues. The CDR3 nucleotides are TGTGCCAGCAACCCACTAGCGGGGGTCCAAGAGACCCAGTACTTC. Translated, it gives CASNPLAGVQETQYF.

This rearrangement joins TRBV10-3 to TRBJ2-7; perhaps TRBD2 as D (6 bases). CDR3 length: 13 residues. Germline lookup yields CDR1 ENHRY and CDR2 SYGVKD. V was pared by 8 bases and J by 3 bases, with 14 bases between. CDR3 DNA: TGTGCCATCGATGGGGGGTCTAACTACGAGCAGTACTTC. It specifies CAIDGGSNYEQYF.

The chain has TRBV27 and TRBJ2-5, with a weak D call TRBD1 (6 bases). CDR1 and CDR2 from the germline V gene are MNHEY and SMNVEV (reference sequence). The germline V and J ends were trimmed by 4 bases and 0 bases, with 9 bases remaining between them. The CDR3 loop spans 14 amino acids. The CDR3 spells CASSSDRYQETQYF. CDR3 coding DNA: TGTGCCAGCAGTTCTGACAGGTACCAAGAGACCCAGTACTTC.

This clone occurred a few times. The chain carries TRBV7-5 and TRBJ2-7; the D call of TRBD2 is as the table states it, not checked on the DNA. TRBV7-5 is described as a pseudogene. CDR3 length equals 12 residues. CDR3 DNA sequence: TGTGCCAGCAGCCCCGGACTAGCGGGGTCTTACTTC. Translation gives CASSPGLAGSYF.

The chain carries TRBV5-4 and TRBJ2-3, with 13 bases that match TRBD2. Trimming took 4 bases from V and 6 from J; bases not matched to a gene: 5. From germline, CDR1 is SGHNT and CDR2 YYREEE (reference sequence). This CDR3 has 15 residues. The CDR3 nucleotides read TGTGCCAGCAGCCAAACTAGCGGGGGGGAGGATACGCAGTATTTT. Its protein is CASSQTSGGEDTQYF.

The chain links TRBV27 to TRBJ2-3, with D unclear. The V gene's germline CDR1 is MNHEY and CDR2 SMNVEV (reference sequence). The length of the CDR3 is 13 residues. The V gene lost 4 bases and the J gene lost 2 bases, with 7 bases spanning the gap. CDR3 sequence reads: CASSYRTTDTQYF. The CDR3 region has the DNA TGTGCCAGCAGTTACCGGACCACAGATACGCAGTATTTT.

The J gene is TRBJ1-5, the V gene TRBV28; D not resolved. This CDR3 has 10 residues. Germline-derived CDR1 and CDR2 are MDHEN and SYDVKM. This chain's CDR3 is CAAGSQPQHF. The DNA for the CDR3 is TGTGCGGCAGGCAGTCAGCCCCAGCATTTT.

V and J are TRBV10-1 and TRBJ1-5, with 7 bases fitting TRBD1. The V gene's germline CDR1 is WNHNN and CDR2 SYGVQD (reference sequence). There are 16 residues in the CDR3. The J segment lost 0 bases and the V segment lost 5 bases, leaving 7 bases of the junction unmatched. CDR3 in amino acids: CASSKGQFYSNQPQHF. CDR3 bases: TGCGCCAGCAGTAAGGGACAGTTTTATAGCAATCAGCCCCAGCATTTT.

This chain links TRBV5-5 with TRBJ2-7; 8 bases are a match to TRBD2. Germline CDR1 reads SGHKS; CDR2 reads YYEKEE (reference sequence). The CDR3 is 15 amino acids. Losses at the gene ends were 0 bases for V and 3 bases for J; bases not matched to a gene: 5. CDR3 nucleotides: TGTGCCAGCAGCTTGGCCGGGGGGGATTACTACGAGCAGTACTTC. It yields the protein CASSLAGGDYYEQYF.

CDR3 bases: TGTGCCAGCAGCGGAGCCGGGGGCGGTGAGACCCAGTACTTC. Protein product: CASSGAGGGETQYF. This sequence joins TRBV28 and TRBJ2-5, with D perhaps being TRBD1 or TRBD2 (6 bases each). The V end lost 6 bases, the J end lost 5 bases, and 16 bases lay between the germline ends. The CDR3 extends over 14 amino acids. Germline CDR1 is MDHEN and CDR2 is SYDVKM.

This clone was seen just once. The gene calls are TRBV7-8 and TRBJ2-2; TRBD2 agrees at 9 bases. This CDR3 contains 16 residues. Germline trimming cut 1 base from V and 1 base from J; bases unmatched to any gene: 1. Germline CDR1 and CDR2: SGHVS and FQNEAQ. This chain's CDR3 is CASSLELAGNTGELFF. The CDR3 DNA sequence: TGTGCCAGCAGCTTAGAACTAGCGGGGAACACCGGGGAGCTGTTTTTT.

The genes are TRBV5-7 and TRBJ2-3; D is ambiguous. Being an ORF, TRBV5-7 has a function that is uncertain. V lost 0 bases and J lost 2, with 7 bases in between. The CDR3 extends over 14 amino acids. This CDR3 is CASSLGSNTDTQYF. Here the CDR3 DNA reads TGTGCCAGCAGCTTGGGGAGTAACACAGATACGCAGTATTTT.

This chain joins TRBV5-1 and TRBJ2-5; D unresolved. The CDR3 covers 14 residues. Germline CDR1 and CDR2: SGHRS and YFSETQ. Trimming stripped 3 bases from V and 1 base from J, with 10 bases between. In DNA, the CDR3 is TGCGCCAGCAGCTCGTTAGAGGCCCAAGAGACCCAGTACTTC. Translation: CASSSLEAQETQYF.

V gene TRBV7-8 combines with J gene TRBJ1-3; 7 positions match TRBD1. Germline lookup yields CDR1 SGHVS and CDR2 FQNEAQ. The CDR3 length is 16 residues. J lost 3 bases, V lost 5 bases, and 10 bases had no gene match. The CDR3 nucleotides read TGTGCCAGCAGCCTCCACCTGAACAGGGGTGGAAACACCATATATTTT. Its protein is CASSLHLNRGGNTIYF.

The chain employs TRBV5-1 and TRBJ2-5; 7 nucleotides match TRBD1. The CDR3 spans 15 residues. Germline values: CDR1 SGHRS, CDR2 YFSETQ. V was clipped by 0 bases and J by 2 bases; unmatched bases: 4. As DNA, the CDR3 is TGCGCCAGCAGCTTGGCCTCACAGGGGCAAGAGACCCAGTACTTC. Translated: CASSLASQGQETQYF.

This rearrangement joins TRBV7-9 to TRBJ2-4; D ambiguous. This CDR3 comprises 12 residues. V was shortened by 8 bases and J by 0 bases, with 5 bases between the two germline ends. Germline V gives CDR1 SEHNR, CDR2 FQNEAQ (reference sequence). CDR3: CASRGAKNIQYF. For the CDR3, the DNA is TGTGCCAGCCGCGGAGCCAAAAACATTCAGTACTTC.

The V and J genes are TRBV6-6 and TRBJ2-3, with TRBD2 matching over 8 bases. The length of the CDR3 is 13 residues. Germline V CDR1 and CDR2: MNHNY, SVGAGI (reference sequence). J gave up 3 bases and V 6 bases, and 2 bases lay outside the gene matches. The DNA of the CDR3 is TGTGCCAGCAGGATAGCGGGGACAGATACGCAGTATTTT. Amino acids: CASRIAGTDTQYF.

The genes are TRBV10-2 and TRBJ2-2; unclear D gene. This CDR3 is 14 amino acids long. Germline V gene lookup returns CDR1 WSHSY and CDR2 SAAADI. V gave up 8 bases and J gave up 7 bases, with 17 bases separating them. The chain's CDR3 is CASCWALGGGELFF. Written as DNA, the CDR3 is TGCGCCAGCTGTTGGGCCCTTGGCGGCGGGGAGCTGTTTTTT.

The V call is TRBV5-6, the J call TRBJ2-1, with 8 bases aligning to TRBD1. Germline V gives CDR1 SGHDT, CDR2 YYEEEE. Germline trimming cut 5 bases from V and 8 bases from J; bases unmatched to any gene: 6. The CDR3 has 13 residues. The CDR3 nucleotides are TGTGCCAGCAGTCCGACAGGGGCGGATGAGCAGTTCTTC. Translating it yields CASSPTGADEQFF.

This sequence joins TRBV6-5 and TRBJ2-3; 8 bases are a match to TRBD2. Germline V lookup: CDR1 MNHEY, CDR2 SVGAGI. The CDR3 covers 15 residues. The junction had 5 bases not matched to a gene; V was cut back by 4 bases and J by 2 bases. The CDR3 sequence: CASSSGGADTDTQYF. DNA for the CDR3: TGTGCCAGCAGTTCCGGGGGGGCGGACACAGATACGCAGTATTTT.

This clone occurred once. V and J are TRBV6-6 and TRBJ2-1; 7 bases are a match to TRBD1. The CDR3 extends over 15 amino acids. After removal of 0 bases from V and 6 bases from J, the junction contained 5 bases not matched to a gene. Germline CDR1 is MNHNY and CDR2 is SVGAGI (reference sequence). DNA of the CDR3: TGTGCCAGCAGTTACTCGAGGCCAGGGGGCAATGAGCAGTTCTTC. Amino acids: CASSYSRPGGNEQFF.

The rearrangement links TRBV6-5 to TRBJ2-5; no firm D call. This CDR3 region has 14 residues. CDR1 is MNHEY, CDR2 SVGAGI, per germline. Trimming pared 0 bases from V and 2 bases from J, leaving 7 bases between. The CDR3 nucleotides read TGTGCCAGCAGTTACTCCCGCAGTCAAGAGACCCAGTACTTC. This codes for CASSYSRSQETQYF.

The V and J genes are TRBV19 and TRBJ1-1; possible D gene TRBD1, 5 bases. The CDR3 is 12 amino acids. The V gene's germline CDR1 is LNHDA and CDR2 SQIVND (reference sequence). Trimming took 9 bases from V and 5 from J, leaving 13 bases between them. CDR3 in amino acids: CASRTRWTEAFF. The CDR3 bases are TGTGCCAGCCGGACAAGGTGGACTGAAGCTTTCTTT.

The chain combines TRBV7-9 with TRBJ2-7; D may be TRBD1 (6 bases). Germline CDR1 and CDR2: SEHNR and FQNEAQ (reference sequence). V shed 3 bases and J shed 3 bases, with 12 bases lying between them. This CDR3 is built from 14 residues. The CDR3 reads CASSFSYRDYEQYF. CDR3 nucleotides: TGTGCCAGCAGCTTTTCCTACAGGGACTACGAGCAGTACTTC.

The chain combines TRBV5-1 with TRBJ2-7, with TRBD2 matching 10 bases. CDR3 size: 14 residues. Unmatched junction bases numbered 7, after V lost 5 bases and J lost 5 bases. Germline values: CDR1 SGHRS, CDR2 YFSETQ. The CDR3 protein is CASSPGLATHEQYF. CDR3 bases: TGCGCCAGCAGTCCGGGACTAGCGACACACGAGCAGTACTTC.

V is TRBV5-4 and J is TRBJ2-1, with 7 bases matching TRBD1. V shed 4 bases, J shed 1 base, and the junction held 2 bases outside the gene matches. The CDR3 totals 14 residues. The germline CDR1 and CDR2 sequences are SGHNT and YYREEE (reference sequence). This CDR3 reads CASSDRDSYNEQFF. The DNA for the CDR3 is TGTGCCAGCAGCGACAGGGATTCCTACAATGAGCAGTTCTTC.

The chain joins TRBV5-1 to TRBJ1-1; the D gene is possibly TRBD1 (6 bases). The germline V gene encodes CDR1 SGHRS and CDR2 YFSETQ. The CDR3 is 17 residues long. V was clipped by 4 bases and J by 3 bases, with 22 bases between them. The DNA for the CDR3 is TGCGCCAGCAGCCCCCCGGGGGGGGCGGTTGGGTACACTGAAGCTTTCTTT. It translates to CASSPPGGAVGYTEAFF.